Following are 5 T cell receptor beta chains from one sample sequenced in a study (TCRdb year 2016). Libraries came from RT-PCR. These reads were obtained on an Illumina MiSeq. The raw public reads went through TCRdb reprocessing: fastp at Q25, MiXCR clone calling, in-frame beta chains kept. Here each entry gathers all rows of one CDR3 protein and keeps the most common genes and DNA. Within this sample are hundreds of thousands of distinct CDR3 sequences, with 12% to 15% of them counted one time only. The top ten clonotypes cover roughly 3.9% of the sample. The specimen sequenced was memory CD4+ T cells from blood. Every receptor here comes from a female donor in good health, serving as a healthy control.

This clonotype was detected a few times. The J gene is TRBJ1-1, the V gene TRBV6-6, with 10 positions matching TRBD1. The CDR3 totals 15 residues. The V segment lost 6 bases and the J segment 6 bases; nucleotides outside the gene matches: 10. Germline assignment: CDR1 MNHNY and CDR2 SVGAGI (reference sequence). CDR3 DNA sequence: TGTGCCAGCAGCTACGTGGGACAGGGGATCCCTGAAGCTTTCTTT. It codes for CASSYVGQGIPEAFF.

This clonotype was observed at least ten times. The chain employs TRBV7-7 and TRBJ2-3; TRBD2 aligns across 7 bases. V shed 5 bases and J 7 bases; nucleotides not matched to a gene: 9. Germline V gene sequence: CDR1 SSHAT, CDR2 FNYEAQ (reference sequence). This CDR3 is built from 14 residues. The CDR3 sequence: CASSPSGMTNTQYF. CDR3 nucleotides: TGTGCCAGCAGCCCCAGCGGGATGACAAATACGCAGTATTTT.

This chain links TRBV7-9 with TRBJ1-1; D remains unclear. Trimming took off 5 bases at V and 11 bases at J, with 15 bases between the two ends. The CDR3 sequence is 12 residues long. Germline CDR1 is SEHNR and CDR2 is FQNEAQ (reference sequence). In nucleotides, the CDR3 is TGTGCCAGCAGCCCCGGATCCCCTCGGGCTTTCTTT. Residues: CASSPGSPRAFF.

This chain joins TRBV27 and TRBJ1-2, with a tentative D call TRBD1 (5 bases). Germline lookup yields CDR1 MNHEY and CDR2 SMNVEV (reference sequence). V lost 6 bases and J lost 7, with 24 bases in between. CDR3 length: 16 residues. The CDR3 loop reads CASRYTRDGFFGGYTF. CDR3 in DNA: TGTGCCAGCAGATATACCCGGGACGGGTTTTTTGGTGGCTACACCTTC.

A few counts support this clonotype. The chain employs TRBV30 and TRBJ1-2; D is undetermined. Germline loops: CDR1 GTSNPN, CDR2 SVGIG (reference sequence). The CDR3 totals 13 residues. Trimming shortened V by 2 bases and J by 6 bases, and 13 bases separated the two germline ends. Written as DNA, the CDR3 is TGTGCCTGGAGTCCGATCATCGCGAATGGCTACACCTTC. Translated, it gives CAWSPIIANGYTF.